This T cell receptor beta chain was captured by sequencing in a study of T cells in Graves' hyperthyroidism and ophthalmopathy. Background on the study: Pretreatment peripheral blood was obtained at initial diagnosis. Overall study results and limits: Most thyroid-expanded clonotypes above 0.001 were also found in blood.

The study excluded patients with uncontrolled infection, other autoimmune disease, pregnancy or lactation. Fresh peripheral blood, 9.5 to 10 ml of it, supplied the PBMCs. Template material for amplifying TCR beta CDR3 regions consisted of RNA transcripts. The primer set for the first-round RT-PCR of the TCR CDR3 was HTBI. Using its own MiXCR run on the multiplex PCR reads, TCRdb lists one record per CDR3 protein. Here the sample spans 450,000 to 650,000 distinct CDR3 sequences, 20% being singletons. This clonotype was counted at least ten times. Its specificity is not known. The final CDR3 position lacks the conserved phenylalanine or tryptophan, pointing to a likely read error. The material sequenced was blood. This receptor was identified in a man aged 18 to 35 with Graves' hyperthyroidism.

CDR3 amino acids: CASSQFDTEAFS. CDR3 nucleotides: TGTGCCAGCAGTCAATTCGACACTGAAGCTTTCTCT. The V call is TRBV2, the J call TRBJ1-1, with D uncertain. The V gene lost 5 bases and the J gene lost 3 bases, with 7 bases spanning the gap. The CDR3 totals 12 residues. CDR1 and CDR2 (germline): SNHLY, FYNNEI.